The 30 T cell receptor beta chains presented below share a single source sample, sequenced in a study of blood T cell repertoires in COVID-19. The method was immunoSEQ multiplex PCR; TCRdb's version includes in-frame clones alone and lacks a portion of them. This sample has 210,000 or so clones, with roughly 80% found just once. Material for sequencing was PBMCs or T cells enriched from blood (not recorded which). The receptors here all came from a man aged 55 to 70 who had recovered from COVID-19.

The chain uses TRBV29-1 and TRBJ1-4; D gene unclear. The germline V and J ends were trimmed by 2 bases and 0 bases, with 7 bases remaining between them. CDR1 is SQVTM and CDR2 is ANQGSEA in the germline V gene. This CDR3 spans 14 amino acids. DNA of the CDR3: TGCAGCGTTGAACTCCTTGCAACTAATGAAAAACTGTTTTTT. This translates into CSVELLATNEKLFF.

CDR3 sequence reads: CASSLANLYGGGAADTQYF. CDR3 sequence (DNA): TGCGCCAGCAGCTTGGCCAATCTGTACGGCGGGGGGGCGGCAGATACGCAGTATTTT. V gene TRBV5-1 combines with J gene TRBJ2-3; 9 nucleotides match TRBD2. The length of the CDR3 is 19 residues. Trimming took 0 bases from V and 4 from J; bases not matched to a gene: 15. CDR1 and CDR2 from the germline V gene are SGHRS and YFSETQ.

This chain connects TRBV11-2 to TRBJ1-5; the match to TRBD1 covers 11 bases. Germline V CDR1 and CDR2: SGHAT, FQNNGV. The junction had 10 bases not matched to a gene; V was cut back by 2 bases and J by 7 bases. The CDR3 contains 17 residues. The CDR3 spells CASSLTRRTGGLQPQHF. The CDR3 DNA sequence: TGTGCCAGCAGCTTAACCCGGCGGACAGGGGGCTTACAGCCCCAGCATTTT.

The genes are TRBV5-1 and TRBJ2-1, with D perhaps TRBD1 (6 bases). V dropped 4 bases and J dropped 7 bases, with 12 bases sitting between them. CDR3 size: 13 residues. From germline, CDR1 is SGHRS and CDR2 YFSETQ. The CDR3 region has the DNA TGCGCCAGCAGCCCAGGACAGAGAAATGAGCAGTTCTTC. Translated, it gives CASSPGQRNEQFF.

In its sample, this clone was seen a few times. The rearrangement joins TRBV9 to TRBJ2-2, with TRBD2 matching over 7 bases. The germline V gene has CDR1 SGDLS and CDR2 YYNGEE. J was trimmed by 2 bases and V by 1 base; bases with no gene match: 5. The CDR3 runs 16 residues. This CDR3 is CASSVLAGVNTGELFF. CDR3 in DNA: TGTGCCAGCAGCGTACTGGCGGGGGTAAACACCGGGGAGCTGTTTTTT.

The chain has TRBV18 and TRBJ1-6, with TRBD1 as a possible D gene (5 bases). This CDR3 contains 14 residues. Trimming removed 1 base from V and 7 bases from J, with 8 bases in between. Per the germline V gene, CDR1 is KGHSH and CDR2 is LQKENI. The CDR3 sequence: CASSPRGDNSPLHF. The CDR3 DNA is TGTGCCAGCTCACCACGGGGGGACAATTCACCCCTCCACTTT.

This clone showed up just once. The chain couples TRBV3-1 (or the pseudogene TRBV3-2) to TRBJ1-2; D is unclear. The CDR3 runs 14 residues. Germline CDR1 and CDR2: LGHDT and YNNKEL (reference sequence). Trimming took off 3 bases at V and 2 bases at J, with 10 bases between the two ends. The CDR3 here is CASSHEGFNYGYTF. CDR3 sequence (DNA): TGTGCCAGCAGCCACGAGGGCTTCAACTATGGCTACACCTTC.

The chain joins TRBV6-5 to TRBJ1-4, with 9 bases identical to TRBD1. Unmatched junction bases numbered 4, after V lost 6 bases and J lost 8 bases. The CDR3 runs 13 residues. CDR1 and CDR2 from the germline V gene are MNHEY and SVGAGI. For the CDR3, the DNA is TGTGCCAGCAGGGGGACAGGGACAGAAAAACTGTTTTTT. Translating it yields CASRGTGTEKLFF.

CDR3 DNA sequence: TGTGCCAGCAGCTCAACAGGGGGATCGTACGAGCAGTACTTC. Amino acids: CASSSTGGSYEQYF. J is TRBJ2-7 and V is TRBV5-4, with 8 nucleotides matching TRBD1. Per germline, CDR1 SGHNT and CDR2 YYREEE (reference sequence). After removal of 3 bases from V and 4 bases from J, the junction contained 6 bases not matched to a gene. The CDR3 has 14 amino acids.

This chain connects TRBV7-3 to TRBJ2-7; 9 nucleotides line up with TRBD1. The junction had 9 bases not matched to a gene; V was cut back by 5 bases and J by 4 bases. Germline V gene lookup returns CDR1 SGHTA and CDR2 FQGTGA. This CDR3 region has 15 residues. DNA of the CDR3: TGTGCCAGCAGCCAGACAGGGGGGAGTCAATACGAGCAGTACTTC. This codes for CASSQTGGSQYEQYF.

The V call is TRBV6-1, the J call TRBJ2-7; 8 nucleotides align to TRBD1. In germline, CDR1 is MNHNS, CDR2 SASEGT. There are 13 residues in the CDR3. Losses at the gene ends were 3 bases for V and 8 bases for J; bases not matched to a gene: 6. The CDR3 region is CASSEEQGGQQYF. CDR3 DNA sequence: TGTGCCAGCAGTGAGGAACAGGGGGGCCAGCAGTACTTC.

The CDR3 is CASSSTGTGNYEQYF. The CDR3 DNA reads as TGTGCCAGCAGCTCAACCGGGACAGGAAACTACGAGCAGTACTTC. The chain employs TRBV11-2 and TRBJ2-7, with TRBD1 matching 8 bases. Per germline, CDR1 SGHAT and CDR2 FQNNGV. J lost 3 bases, V lost 4 bases, and 8 bases had no gene match. The CDR3 has 15 amino acids.

This chain connects TRBV19 to TRBJ1-5; a possible D gene is TRBD1 (6 bases). Germline V gene sequence: CDR1 LNHDA, CDR2 SQIVND (reference sequence). The CDR3 spans 16 residues. Trimming stripped 3 bases from V and 4 bases from J, with 16 bases between. DNA of the CDR3: TGTGCCAGTAGTATTTCTTACACAGGGCCGAATCAGCCCCAGCATTTT. As protein: CASSISYTGPNQPQHF.

DNA of the CDR3: TGCGCCAGCAGCTCGGCCAGGATCGAAGAGCAGTACTTC. This codes for CASSSARIEEQYF. The chain combines TRBV5-1 with TRBJ2-7; D not certain. This CDR3 has 13 residues. The germline V and J ends were trimmed by 3 bases and 7 bases, with 14 bases remaining between them. CDR1 is SGHRS and CDR2 is YFSETQ in the germline V gene. Together with reference TRBV5-1 and TRBJ2-7, the CDR3 gives the full variable domain: KAGVTQTPRYLIKTRGQQVTLSCSPISGHRSVSWYQQTPGQGLQFLFEYFSETQRNKGNFPGRFSGRQFSNSRSEMNVSTLELGDSALYLCASSSARIEEQYFGPGTRLTVT.

The chain links TRBV5-1 to TRBJ1-6, with 7 bases lining up with TRBD1. The CDR3 is made up of 14 amino acids. The J segment lost 6 bases and the V segment lost 4 bases, leaving 4 bases of the junction unmatched. Germline assignment: CDR1 SGHRS and CDR2 YFSETQ. CDR3 in amino acids: CASSTGDPNSPLHF. The CDR3 DNA follows: TGCGCCAGCAGCACAGGGGACCCTAATTCACCCCTCCACTTT.

The chain has TRBV18 and TRBJ1-3, with D maybe TRBD1 (6 bases). CDR1 and CDR2 from the germline V gene are KGHSH and LQKENI. V shed 3 bases and J shed 0 bases, with 12 bases lying between them. This CDR3 spans 16 amino acids. The CDR3 DNA follows: TGTGCCAGCTCACCCCCCGACAGGTTCTCTGGAAACACCATATATTTT. This translates into CASSPPDRFSGNTIYF. Full variable domain (remainder filled in from reference TRBV18 and TRBJ1-3): NAGVMQNPRHLVRRRGQEARLRCSPMKGHSHVYWYRQLPEEGLKFMVYLQKENIIDESGMPKERFSAEFPKEGPSILRIQQVVRGDSAAYFCASSPPDRFSGNTIYFGEGSWLTVV.

The CDR3 DNA reads TGTGCCAGCAGCTTAGGAGACACAAGCACAGATACGCAGTATTTT. Translating it yields CASSLGDTSTDTQYF. The rearrangement uses TRBV7-9 and TRBJ2-3; no clear D gene. Per the germline V gene, CDR1 is SEHNR and CDR2 is FQNEAQ (reference sequence). The ends were cut back, 1 base at V and 0 bases at J, with 8 bases in the middle. The CDR3 covers 15 residues.

The rearrangement joins TRBV7-8 to TRBJ1-2, with 7 bases matching TRBD1. CDR3 size: 14 residues. Looked up from germline, CDR1 is SGHVS and CDR2 is FQNEAQ. V was pared by 5 bases and J by 8 bases, with 11 bases of the junction left unmatched. As DNA, the CDR3 is TGTGCCAGCAGCCCCCAGACAGGGACTCAGGGCTACACCTTC. Protein sequence: CASSPQTGTQGYTF.

The chain uses TRBV7-3 and TRBJ1-5; D gene ambiguous. Germline V lookup: CDR1 SGHTA, CDR2 FQGTGA. The CDR3 loop spans 14 amino acids. Trimming cost V 5 bases and J 4 bases, with 12 bases left between them. The chain's CDR3 is CASSETTGNQPQHF. The CDR3 DNA follows: TGTGCCAGCAGCGAAACAACCGGGAATCAGCCCCAGCATTTT.

V and J are TRBV2 and TRBJ2-3, with 8 bases matching TRBD2. This CDR3 has 17 residues. V shed 3 bases, J shed 6 bases, and the junction held 14 bases outside the gene matches. Germline CDR1 and CDR2: SNHLY and FYNNEI. CDR3 amino acids: CASSEFGVRGGRDTQYF. The CDR3, as DNA: TGTGCCAGCAGTGAGTTCGGGGTCCGGGGGGGGCGTGATACGCAGTATTTT.

This clone was seen only once. The V gene is TRBV20-1, the J gene TRBJ1-1, with 7 nucleotides matching TRBD1. V shed 3 bases and J 6 bases; nucleotides not matched to a gene: 7. The CDR3 spans 13 residues. CDR1 and CDR2 (germline): DFQATT, SNEGSKA (reference sequence). CDR3 sequence reads: CSASVQGVPEAFF. The CDR3 nucleotides read TGCAGTGCTAGTGTGCAGGGGGTCCCTGAAGCTTTCTTT.

This rearrangement joins TRBV7-2 to TRBJ1-1; perhaps TRBD1 as D (6 bases). V was shortened by 1 base and J by 4 bases, with 10 bases between the two germline ends. The CDR3 extends over 14 amino acids. CDR1 and CDR2 (germline): SGHTA, FQGNSA. CDR3: CASSLDWTATEAFF. In DNA, the CDR3 is TGTGCCAGCAGCTTAGATTGGACAGCCACTGAAGCTTTCTTT.

The chain uses TRBV7-2 and TRBJ1-5, with a weak D call TRBD1 (5 bases). Germline-derived CDR1 and CDR2 are SGHTA and FQGNSA. Trimming took 0 bases from V and 9 from J, leaving 15 bases between them. This CDR3 spans 15 amino acids. The CDR3 region is CASSLAGGASGPQHF. The DNA for the CDR3 is TGTGCCAGCAGCTTAGCGGGAGGGGCTTCGGGGCCCCAGCATTTT. The complete variable domain, with remaining parts taken from reference TRBV7-2 and TRBJ1-5, reads GAGVSQSPSNKVTEKGKDVELRCDPISGHTALYWYRQSLGQGLEFLIYFQGNSAPDKSGLPSDRFSAERTGGSVSTLTIQRTQQEDSAVYLCASSLAGGASGPQHFGDGTRLSIL.

This CDR3 is CASTWWGGRTDTQYF. CDR3 bases: TGTGCCAGCACGTGGTGGGGGGGCCGGACAGATACGCAGTATTTT. The chain links TRBV5-6 to TRBJ2-3, with D tentatively TRBD2 (7 bases). Between the trimmed V and J ends, which lost 6 bases and 3 bases, there was a span of 17 bases. The germline V gene encodes CDR1 SGHDT and CDR2 YYEEEE. The CDR3 is 15 amino acids. The complete variable domain, with remaining parts taken from reference TRBV5-6 and TRBJ2-3, reads DAGVTQSPTHLIKTRGQQVTLRCSPKSGHDTVSWYQQALGQGPQFIFQYYEEEERQRGNFPDRFSGHQFPNYSSELNVNALLLGDSALYLCASTWWGGRTDTQYFGPGTRLTVL.

This clone turned up a few times. The chain has TRBV7-8 and TRBJ1-2; the D gene is possibly TRBD1 (5 bases). The V gene lost 1 base and the J gene lost 4 bases, with 10 bases spanning the gap. Germline CDR1 is SGHVS and CDR2 is FQNEAQ. CDR3 length: 14 residues. CDR3 bases: TGTGCCAGCAGCTTAGAATTGGGGCCCTATGGCTACACCTTC. This codes for CASSLELGPYGYTF. The full variable domain, completed using reference TRBV7-8 and TRBJ1-2, is GAGVSQSPRYKVAKRGQDVALRCDPISGHVSLFWYQQALGQGPEFLTYFQNEAQLDKSGLPSDRFFAERPEGSVSTLKIQRTQQEDSAVYLCASSLELGPYGYTFGSGTRLTVV.

The chain links TRBV6-5 to TRBJ1-4; D is undetermined. CDR1 is MNHEY and CDR2 is SVGAGI in the germline V gene. V was clipped by 1 base and J by 5 bases, with 8 bases between them. The CDR3 covers 14 residues. The CDR3 DNA reads as TGTGCCAGCAGTTACTATTCGGGGAATGAAAAACTGTTTTTT. Its translation is CASSYYSGNEKLFF.

The chain links TRBV7-2 to TRBJ2-4; 8 nucleotides agree with TRBD1. V was pared by 5 bases and J by 8 bases, with 8 bases of the junction left unmatched. CDR3 size: 14 residues. Germline CDR1 SGHTA, CDR2 FQGNSA. CDR3 region: CASSITGGLDIQYF. The CDR3, as DNA: TGTGCCAGCAGCATAACAGGGGGTTTGGACATTCAGTACTTC.

The chain combines TRBV5-1 with TRBJ1-4, with TRBD1 matching 8 bases. Trimming removed 3 bases from V and 8 bases from J; junction bases left unmatched: 12. The CDR3 is made up of 16 amino acids. Germline V gene lookup returns CDR1 SGHRS and CDR2 YFSETQ. In DNA form, the CDR3 reads TGCGCCAGCAGCTGGACCCCGGACAGGGCATGGGAAAAACTGTTTTTT. This translates into CASSWTPDRAWEKLFF.

The V gene is TRBV4-1, the J gene TRBJ2-7, with TRBD1 matching over 8 bases. Trimming cost V 0 bases and J 5 bases; bases outside gene matches: 6. The length of the CDR3 is 15 residues. Germline V gene sequence: CDR1 MGHRA, CDR2 YSYEKL. CDR3 coding DNA: TGCGCCAGCAGCCAAGATGGACAGGGTTTTAACGAGCAGTACTTC. This gives the protein CASSQDGQGFNEQYF.

The V call is TRBV3-1 (or the pseudogene TRBV3-2), the J call TRBJ1-1, with 8 nucleotides matching TRBD1. Germline V gene sequence: CDR1 LGHDT, CDR2 YNNKEL (reference sequence). The CDR3 spans 13 residues. V lost 8 bases to trimming and J lost 0 bases; unmatched junction nucleotides: 2. The DNA of the CDR3 is TGTGCCAGCCGACAGGGGATGAACACTGAAGCTTTCTTT. It yields the protein CASRQGMNTEAFF.